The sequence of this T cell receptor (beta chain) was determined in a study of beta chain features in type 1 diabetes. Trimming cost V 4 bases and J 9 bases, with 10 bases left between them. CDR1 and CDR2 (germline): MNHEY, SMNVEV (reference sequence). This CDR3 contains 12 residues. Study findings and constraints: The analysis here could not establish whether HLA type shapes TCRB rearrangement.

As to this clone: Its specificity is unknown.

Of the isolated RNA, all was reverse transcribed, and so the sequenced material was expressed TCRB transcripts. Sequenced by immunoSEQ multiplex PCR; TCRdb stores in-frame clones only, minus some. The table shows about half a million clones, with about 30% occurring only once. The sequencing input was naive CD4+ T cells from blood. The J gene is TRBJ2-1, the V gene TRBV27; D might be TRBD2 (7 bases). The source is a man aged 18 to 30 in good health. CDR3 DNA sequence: TGTGCCAGCAGTTACGGGGGGCGTGAGCAGTTCTTC. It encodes CASSYGGREQFF.